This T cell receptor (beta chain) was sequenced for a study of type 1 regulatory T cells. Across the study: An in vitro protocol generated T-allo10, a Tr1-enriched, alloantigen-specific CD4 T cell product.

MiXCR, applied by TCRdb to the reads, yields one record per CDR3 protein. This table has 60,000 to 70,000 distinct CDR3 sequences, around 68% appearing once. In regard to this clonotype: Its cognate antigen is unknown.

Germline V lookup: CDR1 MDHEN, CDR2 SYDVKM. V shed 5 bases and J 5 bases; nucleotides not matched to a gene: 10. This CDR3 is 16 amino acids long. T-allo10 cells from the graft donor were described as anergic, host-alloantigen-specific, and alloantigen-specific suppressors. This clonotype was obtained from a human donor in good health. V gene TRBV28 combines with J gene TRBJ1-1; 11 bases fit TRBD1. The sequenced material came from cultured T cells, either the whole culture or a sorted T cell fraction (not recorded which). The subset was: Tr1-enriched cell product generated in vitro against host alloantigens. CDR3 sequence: CASSGPGQGVWTEAFF. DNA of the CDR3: TGTGCCAGCAGTGGACCGGGACAGGGGGTTTGGACTGAAGCTTTCTTT.